One sample yielded the 12 T cell receptor beta chains listed below, sequenced in a study of cytomegalovirus exposure and HLA in healthy donors. Primers: 60 Vbeta forward and 13 Jbeta reverse. Sequenced by immunoSEQ multiplex PCR; TCRdb stores in-frame clones only, minus some. The sample includes more than 90,000 clones, over 65% of them seen just once. The specimen sequenced was PBMCs. Receptor source: a woman aged 55-69 years in good health and CMV-seronegative.

The J gene is TRBJ2-3, the V gene TRBV5-4, with TRBD2 matching 9 bases. CDR1 is SGHNT, CDR2 YYREEE, per germline (reference sequence). This CDR3 comprises 15 residues. The ends lost 0 bases at V and 1 base at J; junction bases unmatched: 0. CDR3 nucleotides: TGTGCCAGCAGCTTGGGACTAGCGGGCACAGATACGCAGTATTTT. Its protein product is CASSLGLAGTDTQYF.

This clone was seen a few times. The gene calls are TRBV27 and TRBJ2-1, with D perhaps TRBD1 (7 bases). CDR1 and CDR2 from the germline V gene are MNHEY and SMNVEV (reference sequence). This CDR3 has 17 amino acids. V shed 5 bases and J shed 0 bases, with 17 bases lying between them. CDR3 in amino acids: CASSPSRGTASYNEQFF. CDR3 sequence (DNA): TGTGCCAGCAGTCCCTCTCGCGGGACAGCCTCCTACAATGAGCAGTTCTTC.

This clone was observed a handful of times. The chain recombines TRBV29-1 with TRBJ2-3, with 9 bases matching TRBD2. Germline V CDR1 and CDR2: SQVTM, ANQGSEA. The CDR3 loop spans 13 amino acids. V was clipped by 6 bases and J by 2 bases; unmatched bases: 3. CDR3 sequence: CSVGTSFTDTQYF. The CDR3 DNA sequence: TGCAGCGTCGGGACTAGCTTCACAGATACGCAGTATTTT.

This rearrangement joins TRBV7-2 to TRBJ2-3, with 10 bases identical to TRBD2. Looked up from germline, CDR1 is SGHTA and CDR2 is FQGNSA. The CDR3 is 15 residues long. The V gene end was trimmed by 4 bases and the J gene end by 4 bases; junction bases not matched to a gene: 5. CDR3 nucleotide sequence: TGTGCCAGCAGCTGGGCTAGCGGGAGATCAGATACGCAGTATTTT. This gives the protein CASSWASGRSDTQYF.

The chain couples TRBV7-2 to TRBJ1-1, with D unresolved. The V and J ends lost 3 bases and 0 bases respectively, with 5 bases between them. Looked up from germline, CDR1 is SGHTA and CDR2 is FQGNSA. The CDR3 runs 13 residues. CDR3 protein: CASSFQMNTEAFF. CDR3 coding DNA: TGTGCCAGCAGCTTCCAGATGAACACTGAAGCTTTCTTT.

V usage is TRBV11-2 and J usage is TRBJ2-1, with TRBD1 matching over 10 bases. Trimming removed 0 bases from V and 9 bases from J; junction bases left unmatched: 5. This CDR3 comprises 15 residues. Germline V gene sequence: CDR1 SGHAT, CDR2 FQNNGV. The CDR3 is CASSLDPTGGSEQFF. The DNA for the CDR3 is TGTGCCAGCAGCTTAGACCCGACAGGGGGCAGTGAGCAGTTCTTC.

The chain has TRBV28 and TRBJ1-1; the match to TRBD1 covers 10 bases. Germline V gene sequence: CDR1 MDHEN, CDR2 SYDVKM. CDR3 size: 15 residues. The trim removed 6 bases at V and 3 bases at J, leaving 7 bases unmatched. The CDR3 loop reads CASRQTGGADTEAFF. In DNA, the CDR3 is TGTGCCAGCAGACAGACAGGGGGCGCGGACACTGAAGCTTTCTTT.

The chain couples TRBV6-5 to TRBJ1-2; unclear D gene. This CDR3 has 13 residues. Germline CDR1 MNHEY, CDR2 SVGAGI. The ends were cut back, 0 bases at V and 3 bases at J, with 5 bases in the middle. Here the CDR3 reads CASSYSSDYGYTF. Written as DNA, the CDR3 is TGTGCCAGCAGTTACTCTTCAGACTATGGCTACACCTTC.

This clone occurred a few times. The chain recombines TRBV5-1 with TRBJ2-7, with D uncertain. V shed 0 bases and J shed 2 bases, with 6 bases lying between them. Per germline, CDR1 SGHRS and CDR2 YFSETQ. The CDR3 spans 13 residues. CDR3 amino acids: CASSLDSPYEQYF. The CDR3 coding sequence is TGCGCCAGCAGCTTGGACAGTCCCTACGAGCAGTACTTC.

This rearrangement joins TRBV4-3 to TRBJ2-7, with 7 bases lining up with TRBD1. J was trimmed by 5 bases and V by 6 bases; bases with no gene match: 10. The CDR3 is 14 amino acids. Germline CDR1 reads LGHNA; CDR2 reads YSLEER. The CDR3 DNA sequence: TGCGCCAGCAGTGACGTGGGACAGAAAGACGAGCAGTACTTC. The encoded protein is CASSDVGQKDEQYF.

V gene TRBV5-1 combines with J gene TRBJ2-7, with D unclear. V shed 0 bases and J shed 3 bases, with 13 bases lying between them. Germline loops: CDR1 SGHRS, CDR2 YFSETQ. This CDR3 region has 15 residues. CDR3 residues: CASSLGAIDVYEQYF. In nucleotides, the CDR3 is TGCGCCAGCAGCTTGGGGGCCATCGACGTCTACGAGCAGTACTTC.

The chain employs TRBV9 and TRBJ1-2; D ambiguous. Germline-derived CDR1 and CDR2 are SGDLS and YYNGEE. The CDR3 sequence is 14 residues long. The V gene lost 0 bases and the J gene lost 4 bases, with 10 bases spanning the gap. The chain's CDR3 is CASSVGGGFYGYTF. As DNA, the CDR3 is TGTGCCAGCAGCGTAGGTGGCGGTTTCTATGGCTACACCTTC. The complete variable domain, with remaining parts taken from reference TRBV9 and TRBJ1-2, reads DSGVTQTPKHLITATGQRVTLRCSPRSGDLSVYWYQQSLDQGLQFLIQYYNGEERAKGNILERFSAQQFPDLHSELNLSSLELGDSALYFCASSVGGGFYGYTFGSGTRLTVV.